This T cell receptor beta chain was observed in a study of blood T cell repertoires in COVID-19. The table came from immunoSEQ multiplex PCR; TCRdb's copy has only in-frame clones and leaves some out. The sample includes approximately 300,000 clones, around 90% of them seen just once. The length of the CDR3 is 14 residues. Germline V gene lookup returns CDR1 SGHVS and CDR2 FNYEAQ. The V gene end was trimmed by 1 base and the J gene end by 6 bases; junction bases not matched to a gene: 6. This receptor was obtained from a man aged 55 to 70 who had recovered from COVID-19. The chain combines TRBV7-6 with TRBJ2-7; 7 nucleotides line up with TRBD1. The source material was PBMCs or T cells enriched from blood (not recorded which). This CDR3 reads CASSLGQGEREQYF. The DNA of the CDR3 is TGTGCCAGCAGCTTAGGGCAGGGGGAACGCGAGCAGTACTTC.